These T cell receptor beta chains were read from a single sample in a study of multiple sclerosis patients with progressive multifocal leukoencephalopathy. The table came from immunoSEQ multiplex PCR; TCRdb's copy has only in-frame clones and leaves some out. The sample shows roughly 34,000 clones, roughly nine tenths of them seen only once. Sequenced material: PBMCs, taken from a patient treated with natalizumab. Source of these receptors: a human donor with progressive multifocal leukoencephalopathy. Both conserved end residues are part of each CDR3. The D gene is left open where the match is weak. Size is stated for part of the rows, as once, few or many counts, or as a class when the clone is expanded.

clone size	D gene	J gene	V gene	CDR3 protein	CDR3 DNA
.	.	TRBJ2-1	TRBV10-1	CASSDGLLLGNEQFF	TGCGCCAGCAGTGATGGGCTTCTTTTGGGCAATGAGCAGTTCTTC
.	.	TRBJ2-7	TRBV2	CASLTVIEQYF	TGTGCCAGCCTCACGGTCATAGAGCAGTACTTC
.	TRBD1	TRBJ1-6	TRBV4-1	CASSQDKDRVNSPLHF	TGCGCCAGCAGCCAAGATAAAGACAGGGTTAATTCACCCCTCCACTTT
once	TRBD1	TRBJ2-5	TRBV19	CASSFTGAREQYF	TGTGCCAGTAGTTTTACAGGGGCGAGGGAGCAGTACTTC
medium-sized	.	TRBJ2-2	TRBV10-2	CASNQEANTGELFF	TGCGCCAGCAACCAGGAGGCGAACACCGGGGAGCTGTTTTTT
.	TRBD2	TRBJ2-7	TRBV5-1	CASSLALAGGPNSYEQYF	TGCGCCAGCAGCTTGGCCCTAGCGGGAGGACCTAACTCCTACGAGCAGTACTTC
.	TRBD1	TRBJ2-3	TRBV6-1	CASPSGQGDTDTQYF	TGTGCCAGCCCCTCCGGACAGGGGGACACAGATACGCAGTATTTT
once	TRBD1	TRBJ2-7	TRBV28	CASSLTGGSYEQYF	TGTGCCAGCAGCCTGACAGGGGGCTCCTACGAGCAGTACTTC
once	.	TRBJ2-3	TRBV15	CATSRDFLSSSTDTQYF	TGTGCCACCAGCAGAGATTTCCTCTCATCTAGCACAGATACGCAGTATTTT
.	TRBD1	TRBJ1-4	TRBV6-1	CASSVGTATGEKLFF	TGTGCCAGCAGTGTTGGGACAGCCACCGGTGAAAAACTGTTTTTT
.	TRBD1	TRBJ1-4	TRBV19	CASMGTGAGEKLFF	TGTGCCAGTATGGGGACAGGGGCGGGTGAAAAACTGTTTTTT
.	.	TRBJ2-6	TRBV2	CASGRVSGANVLTF	TGTGCCAGCGGAAGGGTCTCTGGGGCCAACGTCCTGACTTTC
.	.	TRBJ1-2	TRBV11-2	CASSLVTTGFGNGYTF	TGTGCCAGCAGCTTAGTAACAACAGGGTTTGGCAATGGCTACACCTTC
.	.	TRBJ1-2	TRBV18	CASSPDSSYGYTF	TGTGCCAGCTCACCAGACAGTTCCTATGGCTACACCTTC
.	.	TRBJ1-1	TRBV7-6	CASRPAPGTEAFF	TGTGCCAGCAGACCCGCCCCGGGGACTGAAGCTTTCTTT
.	TRBD1	TRBJ1-1	TRBV2	CASSLQGTNTEAFF	TGTGCCAGCAGTTTACAGGGGACGAACACTGAAGCTTTCTTT
.	.	TRBJ1-2	TRBV6-1	CASSEGPEGVSNYGYTF	TGTGCCAGCAGTGAAGGGCCTGAAGGAGTCTCTAACTATGGCTACACCTTC
.	.	TRBJ1-1	TRBV5-4	CASSAGTRRLNTEAFF	TGTGCCAGCAGCGCCGGGACCCGACGTTTGAACACTGAAGCTTTCTTT
.	.	TRBJ2-1	TRBV14	CASSQLGVSSEQFF	TGTGCCAGCAGCCAATTAGGAGTTTCGAGTGAGCAGTTCTTC
.	.	TRBJ1-5	TRBV21-1	CASSNRVQPQHF	TGTGCCAGCAGCAACAGGGTTCAGCCCCAGCATTTT
.	TRBD1	TRBJ1-3	TRBV9	CASSKQGIWSGNTIYF	TGTGCCAGCAGCAAACAGGGGATTTGGTCTGGAAACACCATATATTTT
.	.	TRBJ2-1	TRBV11-2	CASSLLRDHEQFF	TGTGCCAGCAGCTTATTGCGGGACCATGAGCAGTTCTTC
.	.	TRBJ1-1	TRBV18	CASSPGRGTEAFF	TGTGCCAGCTCACCCGGGAGGGGCACTGAAGCTTTCTTT
.	.	TRBJ2-1	TRBV5-4	CASSWDLQNEQFF	TGTGCCAGCAGCTGGGACCTACAGAATGAGCAGTTCTTC
once	.	TRBJ2-7	TRBV7-9	CASSLGGTATYEQYF	TGTGCCAGCAGCCTTGGAGGGACCGCGACTTACGAGCAGTACTTC
few	.	TRBJ2-1	TRBV4-3	CASSQDGSEGPYNEQFF	TGCGCCAGCAGCCAAGATGGATCAGAGGGCCCCTACAATGAGCAGTTCTTC
.	.	TRBJ2-3	TRBV7-2	CASSLGSGSTDTQYF	TGTGCCAGCAGCTTAGGGAGCGGGAGCACAGATACGCAGTATTTT
.	.	TRBJ2-6	TRBV9	CASSVAGRDGGSSGANVLTF	TGTGCCAGCAGCGTAGCGGGCAGGGATGGGGGGTCCTCTGGGGCCAACGTCCTGACTTTC
once	.	TRBJ2-3	TRBV9	CASSVDFTDTQYF	TGTGCCAGCAGCGTAGATTTCACGGATACGCAGTATTTT
.	.	TRBJ2-7	TRBV27	CASSPIDIREQYF	TGTGCCAGCAGTCCTATAGATATTCGCGAGCAGTACTTC
.	TRBD1	TRBJ2-7	TRBV6-1	CASRADRGPSSEQYF	TGTGCCAGCAGAGCTGACAGGGGCCCCAGCTCCGAGCAGTACTTC
.	.	TRBJ2-1	TRBV5-6	CASSFTREQGFF	TGTGCCAGCAGCTTTACCCGGGAACAGGGGTTCTTC
.	TRBD2	TRBJ2-1	TRBV4-3	CASSQVLLAGPSSSYNEQFF	TGCGCCAGCAGCCAAGTCCTACTAGCGGGGCCGTCCAGCTCCTACAATGAGCAGTTCTTC
.	TRBD2	TRBJ2-1	TRBV12-5	CASATWTSGMIGRNEQFF	TGTGCTAGTGCCACGTGGACTAGCGGGATGATTGGGCGCAATGAGCAGTTCTTC
.	TRBD2	TRBJ2-1	TRBV11-3	CASSPGTSGSRHEQFF	TGTGCCAGCAGCCCAGGGACTAGCGGGAGTCGACATGAGCAGTTCTTC
.	TRBD2	TRBJ2-1	TRBV28	CASSRGSGEQFF	TGTGCCAGCAGTCGCGGGAGCGGTGAGCAGTTCTTC
.	.	TRBJ1-1	TRBV7-9	CASSRSRTRFNTEAFF	TGTGCCAGCAGCCGAAGCCGGACCAGGTTTAACACTGAAGCTTTCTTT
.	.	TRBJ1-3	TRBV7-2	CASSLAARAGNTIYF	TGTGCCAGCAGCTTAGCGGCGAGGGCTGGAAACACCATATATTTT
once	.	TRBJ2-1	TRBV9	CASSVATGIGYNEQFF	TGTGCCAGCAGCGTAGCTACAGGGATCGGTTACAATGAGCAGTTCTTC
.	.	TRBJ2-1	TRBV15	CATSREVGNEQFF	TGTGCCACCAGCAGAGAAGTGGGAAATGAGCAGTTCTTC
once	.	TRBJ1-4	TRBV7-8	CASSARDLATNEKLFF	TGTGCCAGCAGCGCCCGGGACCTCGCAACTAATGAAAAACTGTTTTTT
.	TRBD1	TRBJ2-7	TRBV18	CASSPFPFTGESWSYEQYF	TGTGCCAGCTCCCCTTTCCCTTTTACAGGGGAAAGTTGGAGCTACGAGCAGTACTTC
.	.	TRBJ1-1	TRBV27	CASSLSPFGARTEAFF	TGTGCCAGCAGTTTATCCCCCTTTGGGGCCCGAACTGAAGCTTTCTTT
.	TRBD1	TRBJ1-1	TRBV6-1	CASSPRQGGPEAFF	TGTGCCAGCAGCCCACGACAGGGTGGCCCTGAAGCTTTCTTT
.	.	TRBJ2-1	TRBV5-1	CASSLQTPTYNGQFF	TGCGCCAGCAGCTTACAGACACCTACCTACAATGGGCAGTTCTTC
.	TRBD2	TRBJ2-1	TRBV4-3	CASSQGWTSHNEQFF	TGCGCCAGCAGCCAAGGCTGGACTAGCCACAATGAGCAGTTCTTC
.	.	TRBJ2-1	TRBV7-6	CASSPILGAYNEQFF	TGTGCCAGCAGCCCAATCCTGGGGGCATACAATGAGCAGTTCTTC
.	TRBD1	TRBJ2-7	TRBV7-9	CASSFGTVSYEQYF	TGTGCCAGCAGCTTTGGGACAGTGAGCTACGAGCAGTACTTC
.	TRBD1	TRBJ1-1	TRBV7-2	CASRVTQGTEAFF	TGTGCCAGCAGGGTGACACAGGGGACTGAAGCTTTCTTT
once	.	TRBJ1-1	TRBV18	CASSLLSIPGERTSEAFF	TGTGCCAGCTCACTCCTCTCAATTCCCGGCGAAAGGACCTCTGAAGCTTTCTTT
.	.	TRBJ2-2	TRBV13	CASSLEGRSYANTGELFF	TGTGCCAGCAGCTTAGAGGGCAGGTCCTACGCGAACACCGGGGAGCTGTTTTTT
.	TRBD2	TRBJ2-1	TRBV5-4	CASSLGGTSGRGNEQFF	TGTGCCAGCAGCCTTGGTGGGACTAGCGGGAGGGGAAATGAGCAGTTCTTC
.	.	TRBJ2-3	TRBV6-5	CASRGVTDTQYF	TGTGCCAGCAGGGGGGTTACAGATACGCAGTATTTT
.	.	TRBJ2-7	TRBV19	CASGGGGQGYEQYF	TGTGCCTCCGGGGGGGGCGGACAGGGCTACGAGCAGTACTTC
.	.	TRBJ2-6	TRBV19	CATRRSGANVLTF	TGTGCCACCCGGAGGTCTGGGGCCAACGTCCTGACTTTC
.	.	TRBJ2-7	TRBV15	CATSRDRGYEQYF	TGTGCCACCAGCAGAGATAGGGGCTACGAGCAGTACTTC
.	.	TRBJ1-1	TRBV19	CASSQGAGRPAFF	TGTGCCAGTAGCCAAGGGGCAGGGCGACCAGCTTTCTTT
.	.	TRBJ1-6	TRBV30	CAWTGSTGSGSSYNSPLHF	TGTGCCTGGACCGGCTCGACGGGCTCGGGGAGCTCCTATAATTCACCCCTCCACTTT
.	.	TRBJ2-3	TRBV21-1	CASSDTGSSSTDTQYF	TGTGCCAGCAGCGATACGGGAAGTTCTAGCACAGATACGCAGTATTTT
.	.	TRBJ2-6	TRBV27	CASSRWKSGANVLTF	TGTGCCAGCAGTCGATGGAAGTCTGGGGCCAACGTCCTGACTTTC